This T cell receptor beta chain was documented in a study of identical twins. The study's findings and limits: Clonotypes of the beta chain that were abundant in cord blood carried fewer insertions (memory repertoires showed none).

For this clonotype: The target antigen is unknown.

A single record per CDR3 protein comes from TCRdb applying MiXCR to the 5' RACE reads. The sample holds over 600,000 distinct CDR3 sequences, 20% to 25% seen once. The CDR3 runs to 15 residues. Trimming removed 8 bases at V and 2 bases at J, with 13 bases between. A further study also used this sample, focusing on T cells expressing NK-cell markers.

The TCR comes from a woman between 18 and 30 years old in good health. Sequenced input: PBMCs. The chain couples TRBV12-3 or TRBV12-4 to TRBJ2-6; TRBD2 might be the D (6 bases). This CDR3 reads CASAWGDAGANVLTF. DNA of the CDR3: TGTGCCAGCGCGTGGGGGGATGCTGGGGCCAACGTCCTGACTTTC.